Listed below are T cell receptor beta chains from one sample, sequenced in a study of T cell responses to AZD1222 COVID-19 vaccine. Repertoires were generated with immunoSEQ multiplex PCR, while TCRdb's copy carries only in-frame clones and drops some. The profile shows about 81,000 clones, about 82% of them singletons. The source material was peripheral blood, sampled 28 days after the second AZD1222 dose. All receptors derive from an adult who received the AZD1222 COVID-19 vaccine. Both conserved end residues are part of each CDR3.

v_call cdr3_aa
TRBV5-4 CASAGDSPGGQETQYF
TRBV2 CASSPPRDNQPQHF
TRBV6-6 CASSPVGIWDSGNTIYF
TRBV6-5 CASRVSSGSLGEQYF
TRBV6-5 CASRLGLYEQYF
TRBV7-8 CASSLEIVNTEAFF
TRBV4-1 CASSPVRGNYEQYF
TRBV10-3 CAISESPLGAGENTGELFF
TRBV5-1 CASSLSRDSWYNSPLHF
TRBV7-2 CASSLVWESNEQFF
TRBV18 CASSPQRDMNTEAFF
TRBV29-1 CSIRNTGELFF
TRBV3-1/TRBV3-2 CASSPVRAGELFF
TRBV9 CASSVNDGNYRADTQYF
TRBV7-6 CASSLAVNLGVTGELFF
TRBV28 CASGPLRELFF
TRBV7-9 CASSSYEQYF
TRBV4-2 CASSPVTSGTLNEQFF
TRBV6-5 CASRTQPETEAFF
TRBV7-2 CASSLNRLNSYNEQFF
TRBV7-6 CASSLEGELFF
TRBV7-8 CASSLAFPPLHF
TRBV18 CASSPTSGMYEQYF
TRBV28 CASRIGGTGELFF
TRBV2 CASTRGRSGPQHF
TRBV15 CATSRVAHNQPQHF
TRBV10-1 CAGGATGGFEKLFF
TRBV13 CASSLVSGDTQYF
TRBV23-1 CASSQADRAMANQPQHF
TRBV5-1 CASSFQGGGTDTQYF
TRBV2 CASREDGNYGYTF
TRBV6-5 CASSYTRVAGLYEQYF
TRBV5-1 CASSPLGVRDTEAFF
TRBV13 CASSLGLLDVGRETQYF
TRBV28 CASPPTQIMGNQPQHF
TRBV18 CASSPGQGGTGELFF
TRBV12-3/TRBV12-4 CASSQQGRDGYTF
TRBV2 CASSEQPGLGETQYF
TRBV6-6 CASSYNVAYNEQFF
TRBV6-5 CASKRTGNYGYTF
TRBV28 CASTGASGTDTQYF
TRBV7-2 CASSLVFSGGSEAFF
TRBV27 CASSSGPQRGYGYTF
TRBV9 CASSPTGPAMNTEAFF
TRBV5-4 CASSPGRSTFLNYGYTF
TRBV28 CASTAPQGTGRRETQYF